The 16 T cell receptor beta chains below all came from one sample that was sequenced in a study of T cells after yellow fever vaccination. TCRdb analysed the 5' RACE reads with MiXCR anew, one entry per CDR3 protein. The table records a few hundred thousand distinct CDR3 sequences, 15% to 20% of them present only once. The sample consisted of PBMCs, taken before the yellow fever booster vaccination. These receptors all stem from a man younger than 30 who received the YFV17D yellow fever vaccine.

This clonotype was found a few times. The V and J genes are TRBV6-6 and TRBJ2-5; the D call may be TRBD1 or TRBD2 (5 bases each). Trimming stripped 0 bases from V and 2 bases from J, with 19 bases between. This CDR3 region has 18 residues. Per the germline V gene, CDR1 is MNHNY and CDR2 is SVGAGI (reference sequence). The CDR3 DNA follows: TGTGCCAGCAGTTACTCGACGCCAGGGAGCCTGGGGCAAGAGACCCAGTACTTC. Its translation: CASSYSTPGSLGQETQYF.

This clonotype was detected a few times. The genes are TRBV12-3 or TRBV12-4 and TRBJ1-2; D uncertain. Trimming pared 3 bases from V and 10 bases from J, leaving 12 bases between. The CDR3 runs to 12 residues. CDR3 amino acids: CASSFPGRDYTF. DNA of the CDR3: TGTGCCAGCAGTTTCCCGGGCCGGGACTACACCTTC.

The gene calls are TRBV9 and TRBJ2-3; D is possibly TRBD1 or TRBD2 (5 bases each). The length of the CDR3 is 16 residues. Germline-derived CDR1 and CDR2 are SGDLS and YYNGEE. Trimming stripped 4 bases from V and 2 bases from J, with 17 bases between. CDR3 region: CASSTQWDRATDTQYF. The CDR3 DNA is TGTGCCAGCAGCACCCAGTGGGACCGCGCCACAGATACGCAGTATTTT.

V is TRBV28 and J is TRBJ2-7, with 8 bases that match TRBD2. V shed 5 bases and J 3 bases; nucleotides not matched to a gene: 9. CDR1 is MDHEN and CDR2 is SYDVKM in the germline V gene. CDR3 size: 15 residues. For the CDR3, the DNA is TGTGCCAGCAGTCCTAGAGGTAGCGGGGTCTACGAGCAGTACGTC. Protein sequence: CASSPRGSGVYEQYV.

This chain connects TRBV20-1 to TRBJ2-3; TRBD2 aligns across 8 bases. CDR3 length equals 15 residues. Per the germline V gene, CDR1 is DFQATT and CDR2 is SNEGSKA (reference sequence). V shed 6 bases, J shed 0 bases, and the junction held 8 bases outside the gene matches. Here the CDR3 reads CSAPPAGASTDTQYF. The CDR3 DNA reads TGCAGTGCGCCCCCAGCGGGGGCCAGCACAGATACGCAGTATTTT.

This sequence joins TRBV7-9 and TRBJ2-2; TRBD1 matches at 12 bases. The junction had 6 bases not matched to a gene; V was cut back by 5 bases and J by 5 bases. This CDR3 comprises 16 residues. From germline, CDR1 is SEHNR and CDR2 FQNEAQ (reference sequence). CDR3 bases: TGTGCCAGCAGCCCTAGGGACAGGGGGCCGACCGGGGAGCTGTTTTTT. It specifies CASSPRDRGPTGELFF.

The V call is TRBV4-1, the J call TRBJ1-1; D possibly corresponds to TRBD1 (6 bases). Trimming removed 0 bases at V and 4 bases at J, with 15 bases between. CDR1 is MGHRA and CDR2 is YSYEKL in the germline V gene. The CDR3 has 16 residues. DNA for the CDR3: TGCGCCAGCAGCCAAGATCCAGTTGCAGGGGTCACTGAAGCTTTCTTT. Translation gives CASSQDPVAGVTEAFF.

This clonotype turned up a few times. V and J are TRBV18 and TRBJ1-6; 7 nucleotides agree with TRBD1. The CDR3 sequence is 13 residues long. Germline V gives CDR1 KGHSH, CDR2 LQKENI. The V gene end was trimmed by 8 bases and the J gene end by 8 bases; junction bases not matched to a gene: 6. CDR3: CASQQGPDSPLHF. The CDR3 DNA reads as TGTGCCAGCCAACAGGGGCCGGATTCACCCCTCCACTTT.

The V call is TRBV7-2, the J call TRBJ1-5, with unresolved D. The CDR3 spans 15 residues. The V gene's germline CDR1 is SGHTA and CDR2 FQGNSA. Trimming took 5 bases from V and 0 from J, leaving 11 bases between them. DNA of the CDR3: TGTGCCAGCAGCCTGATGGGAGATAGCAATCAGCCCCAGCATTTT. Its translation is CASSLMGDSNQPQHF.

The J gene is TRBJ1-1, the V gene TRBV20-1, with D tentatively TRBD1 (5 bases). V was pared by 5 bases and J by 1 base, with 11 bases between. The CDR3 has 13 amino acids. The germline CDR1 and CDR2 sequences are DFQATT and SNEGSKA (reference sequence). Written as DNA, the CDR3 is TGCAGTGCTTCAGGGTTCGGGAACACTGAAGCTTTCTTT. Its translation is CSASGFGNTEAFF.

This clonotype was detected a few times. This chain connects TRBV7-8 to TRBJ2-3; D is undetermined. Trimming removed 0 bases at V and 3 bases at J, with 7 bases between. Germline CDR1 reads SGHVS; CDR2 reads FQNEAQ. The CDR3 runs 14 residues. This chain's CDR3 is CASSLAVPTDTQYF. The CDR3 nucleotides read TGTGCCAGCAGCTTAGCGGTACCGACAGATACGCAGTATTTT. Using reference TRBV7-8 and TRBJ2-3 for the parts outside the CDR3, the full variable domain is GAGVSQSPRYKVAKRGQDVALRCDPISGHVSLFWYQQALGQGPEFLTYFQNEAQLDKSGLPSDRFFAERPEGSVSTLKIQRTQQEDSAVYLCASSLAVPTDTQYFGPGTRLTVL.

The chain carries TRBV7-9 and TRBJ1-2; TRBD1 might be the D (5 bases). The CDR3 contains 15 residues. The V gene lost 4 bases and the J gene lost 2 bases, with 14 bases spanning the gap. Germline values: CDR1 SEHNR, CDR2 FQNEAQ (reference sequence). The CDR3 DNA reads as TGTGCCAGCAGCTCATCCGGGACGGAGAACTATGGCTACACCTTC. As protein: CASSSSGTENYGYTF.

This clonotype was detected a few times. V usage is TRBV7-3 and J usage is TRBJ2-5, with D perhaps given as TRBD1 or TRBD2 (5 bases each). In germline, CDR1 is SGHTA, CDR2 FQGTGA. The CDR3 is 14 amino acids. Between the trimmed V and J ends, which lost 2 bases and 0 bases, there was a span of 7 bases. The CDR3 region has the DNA TGTGCCAGCAGCTTAGAGGGGCACCAAGAGACCCAGTACTTC. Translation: CASSLEGHQETQYF.

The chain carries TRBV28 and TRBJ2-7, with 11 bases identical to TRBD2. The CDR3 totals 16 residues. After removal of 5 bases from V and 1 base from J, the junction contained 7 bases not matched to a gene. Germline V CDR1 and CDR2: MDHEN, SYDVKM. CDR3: CASSQRLAGTSYEQYV. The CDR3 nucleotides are TGTGCCAGCAGTCAGAGACTAGCGGGGACTTCCTACGAGCAGTACGTC.

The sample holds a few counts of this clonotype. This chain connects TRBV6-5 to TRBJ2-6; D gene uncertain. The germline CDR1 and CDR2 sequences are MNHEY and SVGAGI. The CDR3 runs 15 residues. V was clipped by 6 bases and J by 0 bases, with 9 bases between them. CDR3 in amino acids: CASRVFGSGANVLTF. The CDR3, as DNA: TGTGCCAGCAGGGTCTTTGGCTCTGGGGCCAACGTCCTGACTTTC.

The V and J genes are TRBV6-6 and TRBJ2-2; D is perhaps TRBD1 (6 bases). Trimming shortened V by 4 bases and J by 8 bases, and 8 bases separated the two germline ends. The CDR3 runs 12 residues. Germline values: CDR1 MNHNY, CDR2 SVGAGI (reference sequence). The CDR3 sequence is CASSLQGGELFF. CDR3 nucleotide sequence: TGTGCCAGCAGTTTACAGGGAGGGGAGCTGTTTTTT.